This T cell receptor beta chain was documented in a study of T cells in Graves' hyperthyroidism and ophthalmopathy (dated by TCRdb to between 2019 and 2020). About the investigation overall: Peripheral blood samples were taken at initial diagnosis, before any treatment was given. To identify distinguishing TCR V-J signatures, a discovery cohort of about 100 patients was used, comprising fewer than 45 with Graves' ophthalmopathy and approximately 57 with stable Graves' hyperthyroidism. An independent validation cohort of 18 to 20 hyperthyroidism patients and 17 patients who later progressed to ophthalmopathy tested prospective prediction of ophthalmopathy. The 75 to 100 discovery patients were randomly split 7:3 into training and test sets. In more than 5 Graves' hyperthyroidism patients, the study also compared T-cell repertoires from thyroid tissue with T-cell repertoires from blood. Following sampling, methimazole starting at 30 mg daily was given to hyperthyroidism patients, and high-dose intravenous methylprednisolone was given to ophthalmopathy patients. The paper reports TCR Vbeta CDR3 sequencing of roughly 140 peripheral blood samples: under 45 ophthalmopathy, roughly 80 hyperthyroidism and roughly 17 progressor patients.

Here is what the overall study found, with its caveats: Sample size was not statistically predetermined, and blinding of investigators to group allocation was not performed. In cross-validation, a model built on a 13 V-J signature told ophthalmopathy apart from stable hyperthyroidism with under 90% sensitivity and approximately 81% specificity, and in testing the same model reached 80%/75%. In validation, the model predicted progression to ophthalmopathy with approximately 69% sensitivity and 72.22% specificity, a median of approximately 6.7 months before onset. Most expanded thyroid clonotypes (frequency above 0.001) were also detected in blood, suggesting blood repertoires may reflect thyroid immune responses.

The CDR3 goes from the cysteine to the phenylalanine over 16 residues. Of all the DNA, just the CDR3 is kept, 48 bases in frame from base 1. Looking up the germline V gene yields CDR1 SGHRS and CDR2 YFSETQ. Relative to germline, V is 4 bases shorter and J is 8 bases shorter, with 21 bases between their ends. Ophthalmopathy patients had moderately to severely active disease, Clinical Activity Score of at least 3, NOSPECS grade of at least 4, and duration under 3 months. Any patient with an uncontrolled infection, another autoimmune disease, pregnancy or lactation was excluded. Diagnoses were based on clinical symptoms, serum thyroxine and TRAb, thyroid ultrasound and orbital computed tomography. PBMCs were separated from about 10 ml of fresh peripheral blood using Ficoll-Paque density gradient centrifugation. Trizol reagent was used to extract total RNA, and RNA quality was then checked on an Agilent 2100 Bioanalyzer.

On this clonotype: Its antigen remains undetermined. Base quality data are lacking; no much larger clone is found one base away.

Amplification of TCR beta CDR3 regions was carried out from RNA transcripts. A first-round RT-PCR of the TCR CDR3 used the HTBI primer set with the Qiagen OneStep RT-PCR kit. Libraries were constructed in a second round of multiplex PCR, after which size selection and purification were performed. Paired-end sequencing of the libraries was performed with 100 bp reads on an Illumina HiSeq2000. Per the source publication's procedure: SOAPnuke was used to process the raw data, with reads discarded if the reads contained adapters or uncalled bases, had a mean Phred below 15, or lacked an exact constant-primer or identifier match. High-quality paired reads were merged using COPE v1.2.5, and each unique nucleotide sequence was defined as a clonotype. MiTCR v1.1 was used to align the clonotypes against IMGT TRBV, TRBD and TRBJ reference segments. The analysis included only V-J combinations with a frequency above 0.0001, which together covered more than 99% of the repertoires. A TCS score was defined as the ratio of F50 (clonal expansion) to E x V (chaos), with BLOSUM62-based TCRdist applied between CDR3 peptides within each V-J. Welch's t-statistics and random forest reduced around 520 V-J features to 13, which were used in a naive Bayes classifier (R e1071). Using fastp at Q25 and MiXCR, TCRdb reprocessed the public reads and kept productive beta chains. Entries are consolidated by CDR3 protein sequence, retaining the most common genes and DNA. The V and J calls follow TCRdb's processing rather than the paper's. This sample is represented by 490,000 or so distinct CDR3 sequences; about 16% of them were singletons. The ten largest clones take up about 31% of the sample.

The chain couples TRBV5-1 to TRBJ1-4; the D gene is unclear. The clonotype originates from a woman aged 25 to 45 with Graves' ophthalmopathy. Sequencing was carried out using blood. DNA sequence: TGCGCCAGCAGCCCGAACTCGGAGGGCCGTTCGGAAAAACTGTTTTTT. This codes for CASSPNSEGRSEKLFF. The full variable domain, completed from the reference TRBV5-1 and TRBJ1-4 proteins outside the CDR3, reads KAGVTQTPRYLIKTRGQQVTLSCSPISGHRSVSWYQQTPGQGLQFLFEYFSETQRNKGNFPGRFSGRQFSNSRSEMNVSTLELGDSALYLCASSPNSEGRSEKLFFGSGTQLSVL.